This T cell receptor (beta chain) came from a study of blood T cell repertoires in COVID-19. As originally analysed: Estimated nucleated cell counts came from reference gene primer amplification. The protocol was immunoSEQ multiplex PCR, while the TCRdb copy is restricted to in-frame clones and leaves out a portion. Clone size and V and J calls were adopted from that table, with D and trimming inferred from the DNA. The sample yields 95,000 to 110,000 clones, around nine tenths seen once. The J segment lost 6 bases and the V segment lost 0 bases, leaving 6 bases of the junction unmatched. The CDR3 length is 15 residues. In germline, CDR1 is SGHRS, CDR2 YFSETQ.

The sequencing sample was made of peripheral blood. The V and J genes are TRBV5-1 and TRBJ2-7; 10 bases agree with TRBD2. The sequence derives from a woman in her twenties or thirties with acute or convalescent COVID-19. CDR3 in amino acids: CASSLVASGSSEQYF. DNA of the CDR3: TGCGCCAGCAGCTTGGTCGCTAGCGGGAGCTCCGAGCAGTACTTC. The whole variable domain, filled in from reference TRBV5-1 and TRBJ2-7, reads KAGVTQTPRYLIKTRGQQVTLSCSPISGHRSVSWYQQTPGQGLQFLFEYFSETQRNKGNFPGRFSGRQFSNSRSEMNVSTLELGDSALYLCASSLVASGSSEQYFGPGTRLTVT.